This T cell receptor (beta chain) was captured by sequencing in a study of blood T cells in healthy people across ages. Study conclusions and caveats: It was found that TCR beta diversity correlated strongly with the percentage of naive T cells. Diversity was higher, and naive CD4+ cells more numerous, in long-lived donors than in aged donors.

Concerning this clonotype itself: Its target is not known.

Healthy individuals of Caucasian origin from Russia, aged about 6 to 95, served as donors. The length of the CDR3 is 14 residues. V lost 7 bases to trimming and J lost 2 bases, with 13 bases between them. Looked up from germline, CDR1 is LGHNT and CDR2 is FRNRAP. PCR was performed a second time for about 7 to 12 cycles using a sample-barcoded 5' primer and a J-beta primer mix. Sequencing of every sample gave 3 million or more CDR3-containing paired-end reads. One entry per CDR3 protein, called by TCRdb with MiXCR from the 5' RACE reads. The sample holds under 2 million distinct CDR3 sequences, almost 35% seen once.

The genes are TRBV12-5 and TRBJ2-3; tentative D call: TRBD1 (6 bases). This clonotype was sampled from a woman younger than 45 in good health. The sequencing sample was made of blood. CDR3 sequence reads: CASAFTGLTDTQYF. As DNA, the CDR3 is TGTGCTAGTGCTTTCACAGGGCTCACAGATACGCAGTATTTT.